The next 30 T cell receptor beta chains were all read from a single sample in a study of shared clonotypes between healthy human individuals. Here immunoSEQ multiplex PCR was the method, and the copy in TCRdb shows in-frame clones only, minus some. The table includes some 2.4 million clones, 90% to 95% detected once. Sequenced: naive CD4+ T cells from PBMCs. Subset specified: CD45RA+ positively selected. The receptors stem from a man between 18 and 29 years old in good health. Some clones in this sample may be carry-over from other donors' samples.

This chain uses TRBV28 with TRBJ1-1; a possible D gene is TRBD1 (5 bases). The CDR3 consists of 17 residues. V gave up 7 bases and J gave up 2 bases, with 23 bases separating them. CDR1 is MDHEN and CDR2 is SYDVKM in the germline V gene. CDR3: CASILTAGWYVNTEAFF. The CDR3 DNA is TGTGCCAGCATACTAACGGCAGGGTGGTATGTAAACACTGAAGCTTTCTTT. Supplemented by reference TRBV28 and TRBJ1-1, the full variable domain reads DVKVTQSSRYLVKRTGEKVFLECVQDMDHENMFWYRQDPGLGLRLIYFSYDVKMKEKGDIPEGYSVSREKKERFSLILESASTNQTSMYLCASILTAGWYVNTEAFFGQGTRLTVV.

The chain combines TRBV29-1 with TRBJ2-1; D gene unclear. CDR3 length equals 13 residues. V was trimmed by 7 bases and J by 0 bases, leaving 10 bases between them. The V gene's germline CDR1 is SQVTM and CDR2 ANQGSEA. The CDR3 bases are TGCAGCGGTATTAAGGACTCCTACAATGAGCAGTTCTTC. Translating gives CSGIKDSYNEQFF.

The chain is built from TRBV6-6 and TRBJ1-6, with a tentative D call TRBD1 (5 bases). From germline, CDR1 is MNHNY and CDR2 SVGAGI (reference sequence). The germline V and J ends were trimmed by 5 bases and 14 bases, with 22 bases remaining between them. The CDR3 covers 15 residues. CDR3: CASSPPQGVRMALHF. The CDR3 nucleotides read TGTGCCAGCAGTCCCCCCCAGGGCGTGAGGATGGCCCTCCACTTT.

This chain connects TRBV6-5 to TRBJ2-7, with 7 bases identical to TRBD1. Trimming removed 5 bases from V and 3 bases from J; junction bases left unmatched: 4. Looked up from germline, CDR1 is MNHEY and CDR2 is SVGAGI. The length of the CDR3 is 13 residues. The CDR3 coding sequence is TGTGCCAGCAGTGCTCGACAGGGCTACGAGCAGTACTTC. Protein product: CASSARQGYEQYF.

The rearrangement links TRBV10-2 to TRBJ2-7; perhaps TRBD1 as D (6 bases). CDR1 WSHSY and CDR2 SAAADI come from the germline V gene. V was pared by 2 bases and J by 4 bases, with 18 bases between. The CDR3 length is 16 residues. The CDR3 DNA follows: TGCGCCAGCAGTGAGATGAGAGGACAGCAACCTTACGAGCAGTACTTC. Translation gives CASSEMRGQQPYEQYF.

This chain links TRBV6-1 with TRBJ2-1; D assignment may be TRBD1 or TRBD2 (5 bases each). V shed 1 base and J shed 0 bases, with 10 bases lying between them. The germline V gene has CDR1 MNHNS and CDR2 SASEGT. The CDR3 length is 16 residues. The CDR3 here is CASSEDWGSSYNEQFF. CDR3 nucleotide sequence: TGTGCCAGCAGTGAAGATTGGGGGAGCTCCTACAATGAGCAGTTCTTC.

The chain links TRBV7-2 to TRBJ2-7, with 10 positions matching TRBD2. The CDR3 extends over 15 amino acids. Germline trimming cut 2 bases from V and 3 bases from J; bases unmatched to any gene: 4. CDR1 SGHTA and CDR2 FQGNSA come from the germline V gene. Here the CDR3 reads CASSLRTSGLYEQYF. Here the CDR3 DNA reads TGTGCCAGCAGCTTAAGGACTAGCGGCCTCTACGAGCAGTACTTC. The full variable domain, in which reference TRBV7-2 and TRBJ2-7 provide the parts outside the CDR3, is GAGVSQSPSNKVTEKGKDVELRCDPISGHTALYWYRQSLGQGLEFLIYFQGNSAPDKSGLPSDRFSAERTGGSVSTLTIQRTQQEDSAVYLCASSLRTSGLYEQYFGPGTRLTVT.

This clone was seen a few times. The chain has TRBV7-7 and TRBJ2-1, with TRBD1 identical over 7 bases. With V trimmed by 5 bases and J by 8 bases, 9 bases remained unmatched. Germline CDR1 and CDR2: SSHAT and FNYEAQ (reference sequence). There are 14 residues in the CDR3. CDR3 in DNA: TGTGCCAGCAGCCCATGGAACAGGGGCGATGAGCAGTTCTTC. It codes for CASSPWNRGDEQFF.

There are a few counts of this clone. For the CDR3, the DNA is TGTGCCAGCAGTTTAACAGGGGGAGGCTATGGCTACACCTTC. Its protein is CASSLTGGGYGYTF. The chain recombines TRBV6-5 with TRBJ1-2; TRBD1 matches 8 bases. The V gene's germline CDR1 is MNHEY and CDR2 SVGAGI. V was clipped by 4 bases and J by 4 bases; unmatched bases: 5. CDR3 length: 14 residues.

This clone showed up just once. This chain uses TRBV18 with TRBJ2-7; D is possibly TRBD2 (6 bases). With 0 bases removed from V and 6 bases from J, the gap between germline ends came to 15 bases. The CDR3 totals 15 residues. The germline CDR1 and CDR2 sequences are KGHSH and LQKENI. The CDR3 DNA reads as TGTGCCAGCTCACCACCGGGGGGAGGCGGTAGCGAGCAGTACTTC. Translating it yields CASSPPGGGGSEQYF.

The V call is TRBV9, the J call TRBJ1-2; perhaps TRBD1 as D (6 bases). V lost 4 bases and J 2 bases, leaving 18 bases between the germline ends. Germline lookup yields CDR1 SGDLS and CDR2 YYNGEE. CDR3 length: 16 amino acids. The CDR3 region is CASSPHGGTLNYGYTF. CDR3 DNA sequence: TGTGCCAGCAGCCCCCATGGGGGCACCCTAAACTATGGCTACACCTTC.

The chain uses TRBV7-6 and TRBJ2-3; possibly TRBD1 or TRBD2 for D (5 bases each). Germline CDR1 SGHVS, CDR2 FNYEAQ. This CDR3 contains 14 residues. V was pared by 2 bases and J by 4 bases, with 10 bases between. CDR3 region: CASSLLQGADTQYF. The DNA for the CDR3 is TGTGCCAGCAGCTTACTCCAGGGAGCAGATACGCAGTATTTT.

About this clone: Other DNA sequences in the same sample also yield this CDR3. The chain uses TRBV18 and TRBJ1-1; possibly TRBD1 for D (6 bases). The CDR3 is 14 residues long. Germline V gives CDR1 KGHSH, CDR2 LQKENI. V was pared by 6 bases and J by 5 bases, with 16 bases between. Here the CDR3 DNA reads TGTGCCAGCTCGCCTACAGGGAGTGGGACTGAAGCTTTCTTT. This encodes CASSPTGSGTEAFF.

The rearrangement links TRBV5-1 to TRBJ2-5; D tentatively reads TRBD1 or TRBD2 (5 bases each). The germline V gene encodes CDR1 SGHRS and CDR2 YFSETQ. V gave up 4 bases and J gave up 0 bases, with 16 bases separating them. CDR3 length: 16 residues. Here the CDR3 DNA reads TGCGCCAGCAGCCGGACCGGGACGCCAGACCAAGAGACCCAGTACTTC. This gives the protein CASSRTGTPDQETQYF.

The chain carries TRBV2 and TRBJ2-1, with 10 bases that match TRBD2. The CDR3 covers 16 residues. With V trimmed by 11 bases and J by 1 base, 11 bases remained unmatched. Germline loops: CDR1 SNHLY, CDR2 FYNNEI. The CDR3 protein is CAQGGALAGSYNEQFF. CDR3 sequence (DNA): TGTGCCCAAGGGGGAGCACTAGCGGGATCCTACAATGAGCAGTTCTTC.

The chain couples TRBV11-2 to TRBJ2-4; D possibly uses TRBD1 or TRBD2 (6 bases each). Trimming removed 4 bases at V and 9 bases at J, with 19 bases between. In germline, CDR1 is SGHAT, CDR2 FQNNGV. The CDR3 covers 15 residues. The CDR3 nucleotides read TGTGCCAGCAGCTCCCCCCCCGGGGGCGCGGGCATTCAGTACTTC. This encodes CASSSPPGGAGIQYF.

The chain joins TRBV7-3 to TRBJ1-1; TRBD1 matches 8 bases. Trimming took 4 bases from V and 13 from J; bases not matched to a gene: 8. This CDR3 comprises 12 residues. Germline values: CDR1 SGHTA, CDR2 FQGTGA. In DNA form, the CDR3 reads TGTGCCAGCAGCTCAGGACAGGGTGTAGTTTTCTTT. Amino acids: CASSSGQGVVFF.

The chain couples TRBV7-9 to TRBJ1-4; 8 bases fit TRBD1. Trimming cost V 4 bases and J 3 bases; bases outside gene matches: 7. The CDR3 spans 16 residues. The germline V gene encodes CDR1 SEHNR and CDR2 FQNEAQ (reference sequence). The CDR3 is CASSSGTGVPNEKLFF. The CDR3 coding sequence is TGTGCCAGCAGCTCCGGGACAGGAGTCCCTAATGAAAAACTGTTTTTT.

V gene TRBV29-1 combines with J gene TRBJ2-3; D remains ambiguous. This CDR3 contains 16 residues. Germline V CDR1 and CDR2: SQVTM, ANQGSEA. V lost 4 bases and J lost 0, with 17 bases in between. The CDR3 sequence: CSVAVGQVRSTDTQYF. The CDR3 nucleotides read TGCAGCGTTGCAGTCGGCCAGGTACGAAGCACAGATACGCAGTATTTT.

Notes on this clone: This sample also contains other DNA sequences that code for the same CDR3. This sequence joins TRBV5-1 and TRBJ2-1; D ambiguous. The V and J ends lost 0 bases and 4 bases respectively, with 5 bases between them. Germline CDR1 and CDR2: SGHRS and YFSETQ. This CDR3 contains 13 residues. In DNA, the CDR3 is TGCGCCAGCAGCTTGGATAGTTACAATGAGCAGTTCTTC. Translation gives CASSLDSYNEQFF.

V is TRBV28 and J is TRBJ2-7; D is unclear. The length of the CDR3 is 14 residues. Germline loops: CDR1 MDHEN, CDR2 SYDVKM. Trimming removed 2 bases from V and 2 bases from J, with 10 bases in between. The CDR3 bases are TGTGCCAGCAGTTTACAGACGACCCCCTACGAGCAGTACTTC. This encodes CASSLQTTPYEQYF.

The CDR3 is CASAQSSLAVGRLETQYF. The CDR3 bases are TGCGCCAGCGCCCAATCGTCTTTAGCGGTAGGGCGTTTAGAGACCCAGTACTTC. The J gene is TRBJ2-5, the V gene TRBV23-1, with a possible D match to TRBD2 (6 bases). TRBV23-1 is placed among ORFs of uncertain function. The V end was cut by 8 bases, the J end by 4 bases, with 29 bases between. The length of the CDR3 is 18 residues.

The chain joins TRBV18 to TRBJ2-4; TRBD2 matches at 9 bases. Germline CDR1 is KGHSH and CDR2 is LQKENI. The CDR3 is 18 amino acids. Trimming cost V 3 bases and J 10 bases; bases outside gene matches: 19. The CDR3, as DNA: TGTGCCAGCTCACCCTTCGGCGAAACTAGCGGGTTAAAAGGAATTCAGTACTTC. Its translation: CASSPFGETSGLKGIQYF.

With regard to this clone: Other DNA sequences within the sample encode an identical CDR3. V is TRBV18 and J is TRBJ2-1; 12 positions agree with TRBD2. With 0 bases clipped from V and 5 bases from J, the junction kept 2 bases outside the gene matches. Germline V gene sequence: CDR1 KGHSH, CDR2 LQKENI. This CDR3 has 16 residues. The CDR3 DNA is TGTGCCAGCTCACCACCGGGGACTAGCGGGCACAATGAGCAGTTCTTC. This translates into CASSPPGTSGHNEQFF.

This chain connects TRBV19 to TRBJ1-5, with D uncertain. The CDR3 has 14 residues. Trimming stripped 7 bases from V and 7 bases from J, with 17 bases between. The germline gives CDR1 LNHDA, CDR2 SQIVND (reference sequence). The CDR3 nucleotides read TGTGCCAGTACCATCCTTTGGGTGGAACAGCCCCAGCATTTT. It encodes CASTILWVEQPQHF.

The J gene is TRBJ2-3, the V gene TRBV5-1, with TRBD2 identical over 10 bases. The germline gives CDR1 SGHRS, CDR2 YFSETQ. V lost 4 bases, J lost 2 bases, and 7 bases stayed unmatched. The CDR3 totals 16 residues. The CDR3: CASSATSGGVTDTQYF. In DNA, the CDR3 is TGCGCCAGCAGCGCTACGAGCGGGGGGGTCACAGATACGCAGTATTTT.

V gene TRBV15 combines with J gene TRBJ2-2; 13 bases match TRBD2. Germline V CDR1 and CDR2: LNHNV, YYDKDF (reference sequence). Trimming at V came to 4 bases and at J to 6 bases, leaving 8 bases not matched to a gene. This CDR3 contains 17 residues. The CDR3 region is CATSNRTSGRRAGELFF. CDR3 nucleotides: TGTGCCACCAGCAATAGGACTAGCGGGAGACGGGCCGGGGAGCTGTTTTTT.

V is TRBV5-1 and J is TRBJ2-3; D is undetermined. Per the germline V gene, CDR1 is SGHRS and CDR2 is YFSETQ. V gave up 0 bases and J gave up 3 bases, with 8 bases separating them. The CDR3 consists of 14 residues. CDR3 DNA sequence: TGCGCCAGCAGCTTGGAACAGATGACAGATACGCAGTATTTT. It translates to CASSLEQMTDTQYF.

V is TRBV4-3 and J is TRBJ2-1, with D unresolved. CDR3 size: 18 residues. V was cut by 4 bases and J by 5 bases, with 24 bases left in between. The germline V gene has CDR1 LGHNA and CDR2 YSLEER. The CDR3 spells CASSPNRRGPEVDNEQFF. The CDR3 DNA sequence: TGCGCCAGCAGCCCCAACCGCCGCGGCCCCGAGGTGGACAATGAGCAGTTCTTC.

J is TRBJ2-1 and V is TRBV19; D is unresolved. Trimming removed 3 bases at V and 5 bases at J, with 17 bases between. The CDR3 has 16 residues. Germline loops: CDR1 LNHDA, CDR2 SQIVND (reference sequence). Here the CDR3 DNA reads TGTGCCAGTAGTATTCAGGCCGCAGGTAGGGACAATGAGCAGTTCTTC. It translates to CASSIQAAGRDNEQFF.